These T cell receptor beta chains were read from a single sample in a study of early T cells in non-severe SARS-CoV-2 infection. TCRdb reanalysed the 5' RACE reads using MiXCR and keeps one entry per CDR3 protein. The sample yields tens of thousands of distinct CDR3 sequences, about a sixth seen once. The sequencing input was whole blood. The receptors were gathered from an adult who was a healthcare worker with PCR-confirmed SARS-CoV-2 infection or an uninfected control (not recorded which). The conserved cysteine and the conserved F or W are not part of the CDR3 here.

v_gene	j_gene	CDR3aa
TRBV7-2	TRBJ1-4	ASGFAAGGREKLF
TRBV11-2	TRBJ2-3	ASSLAGGPPDTQY
TRBV7-9	TRBJ2-1	ASSLVGGRAGNEQF
TRBV27	TRBJ2-1	ASSLLAGDVKF
TRBV6-1	TRBJ2-1	ASRGTGSVNEQF
TRBV19	TRBJ2-4	ASSLLTSGGLKNIQY
TRBV7-9	TRBJ2-1	ASSSSRGLSEQF
TRBV7-8	TRBJ2-1	ASSFGLRVNEQF
TRBV6-6	TRBJ1-5	ASSYVGINQPQH
TRBV21-1	TRBJ1-4	ARIPGTGDNEKLF
TRBV20-1	TRBJ1-6	SARTDGSSYNSPLH
TRBV29-1	TRBJ1-1	SGYVNTEAF
TRBV3-1	TRBJ2-1	ASSLPSGVGYNEQF
TRBV6-5	TRBJ1-5	ASSYGGFNQPQH
TRBV6-4	TRBJ1-1	ASSDSQGTEAF
TRBV9	TRBJ2-5	ASSPLEAETQY
TRBV5-1	TRBJ2-7	ASRSGPSSYEQY
TRBV20-1	TRBJ2-7	SASVPEEGPYEQY
TRBV20-1	TRBJ1-5	SAREAGISNQPQH
TRBV12-3/TRBV12-4	TRBJ1-3	ASSQREGNTIY
TRBV5-1	TRBJ1-1	ASSLGGNRGRNTEAF
TRBV7-7	TRBJ2-1	ASSRTLAGSSYNEQF
TRBV7-2	TRBJ2-7	ASSQSGAVGEQY
TRBV18	TRBJ2-5	ASSPLPGLLQETQY
TRBV9	TRBJ2-2	ASSVKASGGPNGNGELF
TRBV10-3	TRBJ1-1	ATAEAMNTEAF
TRBV5-1	TRBJ2-7	ASSSTTGALEQY
TRBV20-1	TRBJ1-2	SARVDRENGYT
TRBV20-1	TRBJ1-1	SARSVGARGTEAF
TRBV5-1	TRBJ1-1	ASSEVNTEAF
TRBV4-2	TRBJ2-5	ASSQGSGGYQETQY
TRBV9	TRBJ2-7	ASSVEGGPNYEQY
TRBV4-2	TRBJ1-2	ASSQAASAPYGYT
TRBV7-6	TRBJ1-1	ASSLAGDYTEAF
TRBV9	TRBJ2-2	ASSVDPGQQSTGELF
TRBV29-1	TRBJ2-5	SVRPTGETQY
TRBV25-1	TRBJ2-2	ASKRGAANTVELF
TRBV12-5	TRBJ2-7	ASGTTGYSYEQY
TRBV6-2/TRBV6-3	TRBJ2-2	ASSGQGGSSLSGELF
TRBV7-8	TRBJ1-2	ASSLRGPGDGYT
TRBV19	TRBJ1-5	ASSIEPGGDQPQH
TRBV7-2	TRBJ2-3	ASSPRDADTDTQY
TRBV29-1	TRBJ2-1	SVEASGEF
TRBV6-5	TRBJ1-1	ASSYSAHLNTEAF
TRBV30	TRBJ2-5	ACPRDKGLETQY
TRBV7-9	TRBJ2-6	ASPRTGTSGANVLI
TRBV7-9	TRBJ1-2	ASSLTRYGYT
TRBV20-1	TRBJ2-1	SARGLAAYNEKF
TRBV20-1	TRBJ2-5	SARRASGGETQY
TRBV5-1	TRBJ2-7	ASSFSNRGYEQY
TRBV7-2	TRBJ2-5	ASSPRLLGHKTQY